A selection of T cell receptor beta chains follows, all from one sample in a study of cytomegalovirus exposure and HLA in healthy donors. TCRdb's copy holds only in-frame clones and misses some; the assay was immunoSEQ multiplex PCR. The repertoire holds about 130,000 clones, with 65% to 80% as singletons. The sequenced sample was PBMCs. Receptor source: a male donor in good health and CMV-seropositive. Each CDR3 is given with its conserved first and last residue. D genes are given only for firm matches. Rows may omit the clone size; those that give it use once, few, many or a size class.

>few|TRBJ1-1|.|TRBV28
TGTGCCAGCAGTTTGCGTATTCCGGAAGCTTTCTTT
CASSLRIPEAFF
>.|TRBJ1-4|TRBD1|TRBV5-1
TGCGCCAGCACTAGGTGGGCCCGACAGGGAAAAATGACTAATGAAAAACTGTTTTTT
CASTRWARQGKMTNEKLFF
>.|TRBJ2-5|TRBD1|TRBV29-1
TGCAGCGTCGGACAGGGGATGGGGGAGACCCAGTACTTC
CSVGQGMGETQYF
>.|TRBJ1-2|.|TRBV28
TGTGCCAGCAGTTTAAGGGGGTGGGGACGGGACTATGGCTACACCTTC
CASSLRGWGRDYGYTF
>few|TRBJ2-3|TRBD2|TRBV9
TGTGCCAGCAGCCTCAAAGGGGGACTAGCTGGGACAGATACGCAGTATTTT
CASSLKGGLAGTDTQYF
>.|TRBJ2-7|TRBD1|TRBV5-4
TGTGCCAGCAGCTCTCGGGACAGAGGAACCTACGAGCAGTACTTC
CASSSRDRGTYEQYF
>.|TRBJ2-1|TRBD2|TRBV11-2
TGTGCCAGCAGCTTAGATAGCGAGCGGGGGGGCCGGAATTACAATGAGCAGTTCTTC
CASSLDSERGGRNYNEQFF
>.|TRBJ2-2|TRBD2|TRBV6-4
TGTGCCAGCAGCCCATGGACTAGCGGGAACACCGGGGAGCTGTTTTTT
CASSPWTSGNTGELFF
>few|TRBJ2-5|TRBD1|TRBV12-5
TGTGCTAGTGGACCGGGACAGGGGGAAGAGACCCAGTACTTC
CASGPGQGEETQYF
>.|TRBJ1-5|TRBD1|TRBV4-1
TGCGCCAGCAGCCGAACCCTCGAGGGGGCCGGGGGCAATCAGCCCCAGCATTTT
CASSRTLEGAGGNQPQHF
>.|TRBJ1-4|TRBD1|TRBV7-9
TGTTCCAGCAGCATTACAGGACAGGGGGCAGATAATGAAAAACTGTTTTTT
CSSSITGQGADNEKLFF
>.|TRBJ2-6|.|TRBV7-7
TGTGCCAGCAGCTTGGGCGTATCTGGGGCCAACGGCCTGACTTTC
CASSLGVSGANGLTF
>once|TRBJ1-3|.|TRBV6-1
TGTGCCAGCAGCTCAGGACTCTCTGGAAACACCATATATTTT
CASSSGLSGNTIYF
>.|TRBJ1-1|.|TRBV7-8
TGTGCCAGCACCTGGGGAGGGTTGACTGAAGCTTTCTTT
CASTWGGLTEAFF
>.|TRBJ2-7|.|TRBV19
TGTGCCAGTAGTATCGTGGGAGTAGGGTCCTACGAGCAGTACTTC
CASSIVGVGSYEQYF
>once|TRBJ1-2|TRBD1|TRBV7-9
TGTGCCAGCAGCTTAGGCGACAGGGTTACGAGCGGCTACACCTTC
CASSLGDRVTSGYTF
>.|TRBJ1-1|.|TRBV15
TGTGCCACCAGCAGAGATATAGGGGGGGGCACTGAAGCTTTCTTT
CATSRDIGGGTEAFF
>few|TRBJ1-5|.|TRBV7-9
TGTGCCAGCAGCTTAGGAGTCGGACAGCACAATCAGCCCCAGCATTTT
CASSLGVGQHNQPQHF
>.|TRBJ1-6|.|TRBV18
TGTGCCAGCTCACCTGACAGGAATTCACCCCTCCACTTT
CASSPDRNSPLHF
>.|TRBJ1-4|TRBD1|TRBV11-2
TGTGCCAGCAGCTTAACAGGGGGGGATGAAAAACTGTTTTTT
CASSLTGGDEKLFF
>once|TRBJ1-5|.|TRBV6-1
TGTGCCAGCAGTGGCTACAATCAGCCCCAGCATTTT
CASSGYNQPQHF
>.|TRBJ2-7|.|TRBV1
TGCACCAGCAGCCAAGTAGGGGGGGGGCCTACCTACGAGCAGTACTTC
CTSSQVGGGPTYEQYF
>.|TRBJ1-1|.|TRBV5-1
TGCGCCAGCAGCTTGGCTTTCTTGGCGTGGGGCAGGGCGGAAAACACTGAAGCTTTCTTT
CASSLAFLAWGRAENTEAFF
>.|TRBJ2-3|TRBD2|TRBV6-4
TGTGCCAGCAGCGTCCAGCCAGCGGGGGTTTTAGATACGCAGTATTTT
CASSVQPAGVLDTQYF
>.|TRBJ1-1|TRBD1|TRBV5-1
TGCGCCAGCAGCTTGCTACCGGGACAGGGACTTAACACTGAAGCTTTCTTT
CASSLLPGQGLNTEAFF
>.|TRBJ2-7|TRBD1|TRBV11-1
TGTGCCAGCAGCTTAGCGGGACAGGGAAGATACGAGCAGTACTTC
CASSLAGQGRYEQYF
>.|TRBJ1-3|.|TRBV7-9
TGTTCCAGCAGCCCACATGGACTCGGTGGAAACACCATATATTTT
CSSSPHGLGGNTIYF
>.|TRBJ2-7|TRBD2|TRBV6-5
TGTGCTAGCAGACTAGCGGGATACTACGAGCAGTACTTC
CASRLAGYYEQYF
>.|TRBJ1-1|.|TRBV28
TGTGCCAGCAGTTTCCCAAACACTGAAGCTTTCTTT
CASSFPNTEAFF
>.|TRBJ2-5|TRBD2|TRBV5-1
TGCGCCAGCAGCCTTACTAGCGGGAGGGCTGTAAAGACCCAGTACTTC
CASSLTSGRAVKTQYF
>.|TRBJ2-1|.|TRBV7-8
TGTGCCAGCAGCCTTCTCCTAAGCGCGGGTGAGCAGTTCTTC
CASSLLLSAGEQFF
>few|TRBJ1-1|.|TRBV5-4
TGTGCCAGCAGCTTATGGGCAGGGTGGCCTCTTAACACTGAAGCTTTCTTT
CASSLWAGWPLNTEAFF
>.|TRBJ1-3|TRBD1|TRBV29-1
TGCAGCGTTGAAGTGGGCAGGGGGCTAGCGGGAAACACCATATATTTT
CSVEVGRGLAGNTIYF
>.|TRBJ2-1|TRBD2|TRBV9
TGTGCCAGCGGACTAGCGATTGAGCAGTTCTTC
CASGLAIEQFF
>.|TRBJ2-2|.|TRBV28
TGTGCCAGCAGCCAGGGATCCGGGGAGCTGTTTTTT
CASSQGSGELFF
>.|TRBJ1-1|TRBD1|TRBV6-1
TGTGCCAGCAGGGGGACAGGGATCCCTGAAGCTTTCTTT
CASRGTGIPEAFF
>few|TRBJ2-3|TRBD1|TRBV7-9
TGTGCCAGCAGCTATGGACAGGTCAGAGGAACAGATACGCAGTATTTT
CASSYGQVRGTDTQYF
>.|TRBJ2-5|.|TRBV7-7
TGTGCCAGCAGCCCTAATTACCAAGAGACCCAGTACTTC
CASSPNYQETQYF
>.|TRBJ1-1|.|TRBV19
TGTGCCAGTAGTATTCGGGAGAACACTGAAGCTTTCTTT
CASSIRENTEAFF
>few|TRBJ2-7|.|TRBV10-3
TGTGCCATCAGTGAGTCCCCGGACAGCCACTACGAGCAGTACTTC
CAISESPDSHYEQYF
>.|TRBJ2-7|.|TRBV7-9
TGTGCCAGCAGCTCGCGTTCAGGGGCCGAGCAGTACTTC
CASSSRSGAEQYF
>.|TRBJ2-1|.|TRBV7-6
TGTGCCAGCAGCCTACCGACTAGTCATTTGGATGAGCAGTTCTTC
CASSLPTSHLDEQFF
>.|TRBJ2-5|TRBD1|TRBV5-1
TGCGCCAGCAGAGAAGGGACAGGGGAAGAGACCCAGTACTTC
CASREGTGEETQYF
>many|TRBJ1-2|.|TRBV10-3
TGTGCCATCAGCCTCCCGGGAGGGGGCTACACCTTC
CAISLPGGGYTF
>.|TRBJ2-7|TRBD1|TRBV6-5
TGTGCCAGCAGTAGGCAGGGGGCTGGTTCCGAGCAGTACTTC
CASSRQGAGSEQYF
>once|TRBJ1-1|.|TRBV30
TGTGCCTGGAGCATGAAGGGACTCACTGAAGCTTTCTTT
CAWSMKGLTEAFF